The rows below give T cell receptor beta chains drawn from one sample of a study of post-analysis software for immune sequencing data. TCRdb re-called the PCR reads through MiXCR, storing one row per CDR3 protein. The sample shows 800,000 to 950,000 distinct CDR3 sequences, about 50% of them seen only once. What was sequenced was blood. The receptors come from a girl between 5 and 17 years old with multiple sclerosis. Each CDR3 is given with its conserved first and last residue. The order of the fields is J gene, V gene, clone size, D gene, CDR3 protein, CDR3 DNA. The D gene is left open where the match is weak. Size is omitted from some rows. Given values are once, few, many or a class for expanded clones.

>TRBJ2-1|TRBV20-1|few|.
CSAGVGAYNEQFF
TGCAGTGCCGGGGTAGGCGCCTACAATGAGCAGTTCTTC
>TRBJ1-2|TRBV15|few|.
CATSIPAAVTNYGYTF
TGTGCCACCAGCATTCCAGCGGCAGTTACTAACTATGGCTACACCTTC
>TRBJ1-2|TRBV10-3|.|.
CAISGLVSNYGYTF
TGTGCCATCAGTGGCCTAGTATCTAACTATGGCTACACCTTC
>TRBJ2-3|TRBV10-2|.|TRBD2
CASSESAGVSADTQYF
TGCGCCAGCAGTGAGTCGGCGGGAGTTAGCGCAGATACGCAGTATTTT
>TRBJ1-1|TRBV29-1|.|.
CSALSWGAAFF
TGCAGCGCCCTAAGTTGGGGGGCAGCTTTCTTT
>TRBJ2-1|TRBV7-9|.|.
CASSHYGGSGNEQFF
TGTGCCAGCAGTCATTACGGCGGGTCGGGCAATGAGCAGTTCTTC
>TRBJ2-7|TRBV6-5|few|TRBD1
CASSSARQGRTYEQYF
TGTGCCAGCAGTTCCGCACGACAGGGGAGAACCTACGAGCAGTACTTC
>TRBJ2-4|TRBV29-1|.|.
CSALDRILAKNIQYF
TGCAGCGCCCTGGACAGAATTTTAGCCAAAAACATTCAGTACTTC
>TRBJ2-3|TRBV6-4|few|.
CASSQRDGTTDTQYF
TGTGCCAGCAGCCAAAGGGACGGGACCACAGATACGCAGTATTTT
>TRBJ2-6|TRBV9|.|.
CASSAIGASGANVLTF
TGTGCCAGCAGCGCCATAGGGGCATCCGGGGCCAACGTCCTGACTTTC
>TRBJ2-7|TRBV20-1|few|.
CSASLTGPHEQYF
TGCAGTGCTAGTCTAACAGGGCCCCACGAGCAGTACTTC
>TRBJ1-2|TRBV7-2|few|.
CASSFPVNYGYTF
TGTGCCAGCAGCTTTCCGGTTAACTATGGCTACACCTTC
>TRBJ2-7|TRBV29-1|few|TRBD1
CSVRTGDVYEQYF
TGCAGCGTTAGGACAGGGGACGTCTACGAGCAGTACTTC